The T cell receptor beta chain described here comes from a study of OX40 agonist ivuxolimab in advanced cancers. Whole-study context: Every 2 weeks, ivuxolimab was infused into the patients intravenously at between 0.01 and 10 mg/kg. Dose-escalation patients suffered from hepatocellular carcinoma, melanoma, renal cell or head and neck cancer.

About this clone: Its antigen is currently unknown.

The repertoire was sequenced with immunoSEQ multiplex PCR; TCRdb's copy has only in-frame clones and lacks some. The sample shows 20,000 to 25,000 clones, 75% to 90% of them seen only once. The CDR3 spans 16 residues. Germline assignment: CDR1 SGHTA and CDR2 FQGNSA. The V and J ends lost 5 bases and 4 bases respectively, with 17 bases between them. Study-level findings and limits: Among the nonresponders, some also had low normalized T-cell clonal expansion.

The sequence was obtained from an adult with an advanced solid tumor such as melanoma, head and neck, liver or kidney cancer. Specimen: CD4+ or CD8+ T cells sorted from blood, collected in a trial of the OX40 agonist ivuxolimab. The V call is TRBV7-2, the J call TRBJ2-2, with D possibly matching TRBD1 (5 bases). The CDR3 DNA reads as TGTGCCAGCAGCCTCCGCCAGGGCAAACGCACCGGGGAGCTGTTTTTT. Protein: CASSLRQGKRTGELFF.